A selection of T cell receptor beta chains follows, all from one sample in a study of technical replicates of blood from several donors. TCRdb's copy holds only in-frame clones and misses some; the assay was immunoSEQ multiplex PCR. The table has fewer than 100,000 clones, about 89% seen once; the top ten hold 0.41%. Sequenced sample: T cells isolated from PBMCs. The receptors stem from a human donor in good health. Both conserved end residues are part of each CDR3. The D gene is left open where the match is weak. Not all rows give a size; the values are once, few, many and, for expanded clones, a class.

15 | TRBJ2-2 | TRBV7-3 | - | - | CASSGSGSNTGELFF | TGTGCCAGCTCGGGGTCGGGGAGTAACACCGGGGAGCTGTTTTTT
12 | TRBJ2-5 | TRBV29-1 | - | TRBD1 | CSGNEQGAAQYF | TGCAGCGGGAACGAGCAGGGGGCGGCCCAGTACTTC
14 | TRBJ1-6 | TRBV13 | - | TRBD1 | CASSSETGGSPLHF | TGTGCCAGCAGCTCAGAGACAGGGGGGTCACCCCTCCACTTT
15 | TRBJ1-2 | TRBV6-5 | - | - | CASNALRGDNYGYTF | TGTGCCAGCAACGCTCTCCGGGGGGATAACTATGGCTACACCTTC
15 | TRBJ2-3 | TRBV11-3 | - | TRBD1 | CASSLGTGVVDTQYF | TGTGCCAGCAGCTTAGGGACAGGGGTGGTAGATACGCAGTATTTT
14 | TRBJ2-3 | TRBV30 | - | TRBD2 | CAWSLAASGDTQYF | TGTGCCTGGAGTCTAGCGGCGAGTGGAGATACGCAGTATTTT
14 | TRBJ2-7 | TRBV19 | - | - | CASSTNRGGYEQYF | TGTGCCAGTAGTACGAACAGGGGGGGATACGAGCAGTACTTC
14 | TRBJ1-1 | TRBV7-4 | - | - | CASSYRVLDTEAFF | TGTGCCAGCAGCTACAGGGTTCTGGACACTGAAGCTTTCTTT
14 | TRBJ2-7 | TRBV19 | - | - | CASSIRTDFFEQYF | TGTGCCAGTAGTATCAGGACTGACTTTTTTGAGCAGTACTTC
14 | TRBJ1-4 | TRBV10-3 | - | TRBD1 | CAISVGTGPEKLFF | TGTGCCATCAGTGTCGGGACAGGGCCCGAAAAACTGTTTTTT
13 | TRBJ2-5 | TRBV9 | - | - | CASSGPGSATQYF | TGTGCCAGCAGCGGGCCCGGGTCAGCGACCCAGTACTTC
14 | TRBJ1-1 | TRBV5-8 | - | TRBD1 | CASSWDRENTEAFF | TGTGCCAGCAGCTGGGACAGAGAGAACACTGAAGCTTTCTTT
16 | TRBJ2-6 | TRBV6-6 | - | - | CASIQGGVEGANVLTF | TGTGCCAGCATTCAAGGGGGTGTCGAGGGGGCCAACGTCCTGACTTTC
16 | TRBJ2-1 | TRBV7-6 | once | TRBD2 | CASSLMTSEIYNEQFF | TGTGCCAGCAGCTTGATGACTAGCGAGATATACAATGAGCAGTTCTTC
14 | TRBJ1-5 | TRBV19 | once | - | CASSLIAGVQPQHF | TGTGCCAGTAGTCTAATCGCAGGGGTTCAGCCCCAGCATTTT
15 | TRBJ2-2 | TRBV6-5 | - | - | CASNPTGGYTGELFF | TGTGCCAGCAACCCTACCGGGGGATATACCGGGGAGCTGTTTTTT
18 | TRBJ1-5 | TRBV15 | once | - | CATSGGRALVYSNQPQHF | TGTGCCACCAGCGGAGGGAGGGCCCTGGTTTATAGCAATCAGCCCCAGCATTTT
14 | TRBJ2-5 | TRBV5-8 | - | TRBD2 | CASSLARGSGTQYF | TGTGCCAGCAGCTTGGCTCGCGGGAGCGGGACCCAGTACTTC
16 | TRBJ2-2 | TRBV18 | - | - | CASSPPLGRGTGELFF | TGTGCCAGCTCACCACCACTCGGGAGAGGCACCGGGGAGCTGTTTTTT
14 | TRBJ2-1 | TRBV2 | - | TRBD2 | CASRLAGPYNEQFF | TGTGCCAGCAGACTAGCGGGGCCTTACAATGAGCAGTTCTTC
14 | TRBJ1-1 | TRBV28 | - | - | CASSLARGGTEAFF | TGTGCCAGCAGTTTAGCTCGAGGGGGCACTGAAGCTTTCTTT
14 | TRBJ2-7 | TRBV10-3 | - | - | CAISESALPYEQYF | TGTGCCATCAGTGAGTCCGCGCTTCCCTACGAGCAGTACTTC
13 | TRBJ1-1 | TRBV27 | few | TRBD1 | CASSLFQGAEAFF | TGTGCCAGCAGTCTTTTCCAGGGGGCGGAAGCTTTCTTT
17 | TRBJ1-1 | TRBV27 | - | - | CASSSPPRGGRNTEAFF | TGTGCCAGCAGTTCACCCCCTAGGGGCGGGAGGAACACTGAAGCTTTCTTT
15 | TRBJ1-2 | TRBV21-1 | - | - | CASSTLGNRGTGYTF | TGTGCCAGCAGCACACTAGGGAACAGGGGGACTGGCTACACCTTC
17 | TRBJ1-3 | TRBV9 | - | TRBD1 | CASSVAYLTGGENTIYF | TGTGCCAGCAGCGTAGCGTATCTGACAGGGGGCGAAAACACCATATATTTT
13 | TRBJ2-1 | TRBV9 | - | TRBD2 | CASSVGTSGEQFF | TGTGCCAGCAGCGTAGGAACTAGCGGTGAGCAGTTCTTC
14 | TRBJ2-7 | TRBV5-1 | - | - | CASSVGGMFYEQYF | TGCGCCAGCAGCGTTGGGGGCATGTTCTACGAGCAGTACTTC
14 | TRBJ1-1 | TRBV2 | once | TRBD1 | CASSWDRASTEAFF | TGTGCCAGCAGTTGGGACAGGGCAAGCACTGAAGCTTTCTTT
13 | TRBJ2-1 | TRBV27 | - | - | CATKFTGQSEQFF | TGTGCCACAAAATTTACTGGACAGAGTGAGCAGTTCTTC
11 | TRBJ2-7 | TRBV6-5 | - | - | CASRGSTEDHF | TGTGCCAGCAGGGGTTCGACGGAGGACCACTTC
14 | TRBJ2-2 | TRBV5-1 | - | - | CASEAQANTGELFF | TGCGCCAGCGAGGCACAGGCGAACACCGGGGAGCTGTTTTTT
12 | TRBJ2-1 | TRBV6-5 | - | - | CASMTRSDEQFF | TGTGCCAGCATGACTAGATCCGATGAGCAGTTCTTC
13 | TRBJ2-3 | TRBV4-2 | - | - | CASSQGVTDTQYF | TGTGCCAGCAGCCAAGGAGTTACAGATACGCAGTATTTT
13 | TRBJ1-2 | TRBV6-1 | - | - | CASSSKTAYGYTF | TGTGCCAGCAGTTCAAAGACTGCGTATGGCTACACCTTC
13 | TRBJ2-1 | TRBV27 | few | TRBD2 | CASRPQRDAEQFF | TGTGCCAGCAGACCCCAGCGGGATGCTGAGCAGTTCTTC
15 | TRBJ2-1 | TRBV4-1 | once | - | CASSHRQGLNNEQFF | TGCGCCAGCAGCCACCGACAGGGACTTAACAATGAGCAGTTCTTC
14 | TRBJ2-1 | TRBV9 | - | - | CASSVVGEYNEQFF | TGTGCCAGCAGCGTAGTCGGGGAGTACAATGAGCAGTTCTTC
13 | TRBJ1-1 | TRBV7-3 | - | - | CASRNNPGTEAFF | TGTGCCAGCAGGAATAATCCGGGGACTGAAGCTTTCTTT
14 | TRBJ1-4 | TRBV6-1 | - | - | CASSESRINEKLFF | TGTGCCAGCAGTGAGTCCAGAATAAATGAAAAACTGTTTTTT
16 | TRBJ2-7 | TRBV6-5 | - | TRBD2 | CASSYSTVAGAYEQYF | TGTGCCAGCAGTTACTCTACGGTAGCGGGGGCCTACGAGCAGTACTTC
13 | TRBJ1-5 | TRBV6-5 | few | - | CASSLSNYQPQHF | TGTGCCAGCAGTTTGAGCAACTATCAGCCCCAGCATTTT
13 | TRBJ2-7 | TRBV2 | - | TRBD2 | CAIIGTSFDEQYF | TGTGCCATAATCGGGACTAGCTTTGACGAGCAGTACTTC
16 | TRBJ2-3 | TRBV18 | - | - | CASSPFRQTISDTQYF | TGTGCCAGCTCACCATTCCGACAGACCATTTCAGATACGCAGTATTTT
16 | TRBJ2-1 | TRBV28 | - | - | CALQAWSAETYNEQFF | TGTGCCCTCCAGGCGTGGTCAGCCGAGACCTACAATGAGCAGTTCTTC
14 | TRBJ2-7 | TRBV6-6 | - | TRBD1 | CASSNTGVAYEQYF | TGTGCCAGCAGTAACACAGGGGTTGCCTACGAGCAGTACTTC
12 | TRBJ1-2 | TRBV29-1 | few | - | CSVEDGRNGYTF | TGCAGCGTTGAAGATGGGAGAAATGGCTACACCTTC
12 | TRBJ1-5 | TRBV5-6 | - | - | CASSFGSQPQHF | TGTGCCAGCAGCTTCGGGAGTCAGCCCCAGCATTTT
16 | TRBJ2-7 | TRBV6-5 | - | - | CASSYALAQTIYEQYF | TGTGCCAGCAGTTACGCCCTAGCCCAGACAATCTACGAGCAGTACTTC